These 2 T cell receptor beta chains share one sample of origin, sequenced in a study of regulatory T cells in long-lasting Graves disease. Arm-PCR of CDR3 regions with iRepertoire HTBI primers generated TCR beta libraries. Using its own MiXCR run on the multiplex PCR reads, TCRdb lists one record per CDR3 protein. The sample shows 500,000 to 800,000 distinct CDR3 sequences, 25% to 35% of them seen only once. The time point: persistent/refractory GD, antithyroid drugs over 5 years with positive TRAb. PBMCs provided the RNA from which the TCR library was made. The sequences come from peripheral blood mononuclear cells (PBMCs), collected when the disease was refractory, from a patient treated with antithyroid drugs. The receptors derive from a female donor with Graves disease.

This clonotype was detected a few times. The chain links TRBV10-3 to TRBJ1-2; D is perhaps TRBD1 (6 bases). CDR3 size: 15 residues. Germline V CDR1 and CDR2: ENHRY, SYGVKD. Trimming removed 3 bases from V and 3 bases from J, with 14 bases in between. The CDR3 DNA follows: TGTGCCATCAGTGATACAGGGATCTCGGACTATGGCTACACCTTC. Translating it yields CAISDTGISDYGYTF.

This chain links TRBV11-2 with TRBJ2-3; 10 positions match TRBD1. J gave up 6 bases and V 4 bases, and 10 bases lay outside the gene matches. CDR1 SGHAT and CDR2 FQNNGV come from the germline V gene. The CDR3 is 16 amino acids. Here the CDR3 reads CASSSLTGGGEDTQYF. For the CDR3, the DNA is TGTGCCAGCAGCTCCCTGACAGGGGGCGGTGAGGATACGCAGTATTTT.